A selection of T cell receptor beta chains follows, all from one sample in a study of T cells in localized non-small cell lung cancer. Generated by immunoSEQ multiplex PCR, the TCRdb table keeps only in-frame clones and is missing some. The data contain roughly 53,000 clones, over 80% of them singletons. The sample was peripheral blood mononuclear cells, taken before any cancer treatment. The receptors were gathered from a man aged 35-75 years with stage III lung adenocarcinoma. CDR3s include the opening cysteine and the closing phenylalanine or tryptophan. A D gene is named only where the DNA matches it firmly. Part of the rows lack a size; the others show once, few, many or a class for expanded clones.

clone size: .
V gene: TRBV6-5
J gene: TRBJ2-5
D gene: .
CDR3 protein: CASSTPGVGQYF
CDR3 DNA: TGTGCCAGCAGTACCCCAGGCGTCGGGCAGTACTTC

clone size: .
V gene: TRBV5-1
J gene: TRBJ2-1
D gene: TRBD1
CDR3 protein: CASSPGTGRDEQFF
CDR3 DNA: TGCGCCAGCAGCCCCGGGACAGGGAGGGATGAGCAGTTCTTC

clone size: .
V gene: TRBV4-1
J gene: TRBJ2-3
D gene: TRBD2
CDR3 protein: CASSQDWSRSGGLGTQYF
CDR3 DNA: TGCGCCAGCAGCCAAGATTGGTCGAGAAGCGGGGGGCTAGGTACGCAGTATTTT

clone size: once
V gene: TRBV6-6
J gene: TRBJ1-5
D gene: .
CDR3 protein: CASSGGDGRESQPQHF
CDR3 DNA: TGTGCCAGCAGTGGGGGGGATGGGCGAGAGAGCCAGCCCCAGCATTTT

clone size: few
V gene: TRBV7-9
J gene: TRBJ1-6
D gene: TRBD1
CDR3 protein: CASSKDRVVFSPLHF
CDR3 DNA: TGTGCCAGCAGCAAGGACAGGGTGGTATTTTCACCCCTCCACTTT

clone size: .
V gene: TRBV7-6
J gene: TRBJ1-1
D gene: .
CDR3 protein: CASSLGENTEAFF
CDR3 DNA: TGTGCCAGCAGCTTGGGGGAGAACACTGAAGCTTTCTTT

clone size: .
V gene: TRBV10-3
J gene: TRBJ2-1
D gene: TRBD2
CDR3 protein: CAIEAQAGGPSEQFF
CDR3 DNA: TGTGCCATCGAAGCTCAAGCGGGGGGGCCCAGTGAGCAGTTCTTC

clone size: .
V gene: TRBV5-1
J gene: TRBJ2-7
D gene: TRBD2
CDR3 protein: CASSVGLAVFYEQYF
CDR3 DNA: TGCGCCAGCAGCGTGGGACTAGCGGTTTTCTACGAGCAGTACTTC

clone size: .
V gene: TRBV29-1
J gene: TRBJ1-4
D gene: TRBD1
CDR3 protein: CSVRTGNEKLFF
CDR3 DNA: TGCAGCGTTCGGACAGGAAATGAAAAACTGTTTTTT

clone size: .
V gene: TRBV7-2
J gene: TRBJ2-5
D gene: TRBD2
CDR3 protein: CASRSTSGSRGETQYF
CDR3 DNA: TGTGCCAGCAGGTCGACTAGCGGGAGTAGAGGAGAGACCCAGTACTTC

clone size: .
V gene: TRBV7-6
J gene: TRBJ2-7
D gene: TRBD2
CDR3 protein: CASRPMSGLTYEQYF
CDR3 DNA: TGTGCCAGCAGGCCTATGTCGGGACTAACCTACGAGCAGTACTTC

clone size: .
V gene: TRBV6-1
J gene: TRBJ1-2
D gene: .
CDR3 protein: CASSVEVGLQGYGYTF
CDR3 DNA: TGTGCCAGCAGTGTCGAAGTGGGGTTACAGGGTTATGGCTACACCTTC

clone size: .
V gene: TRBV19
J gene: TRBJ1-5
D gene: TRBD1
CDR3 protein: CASSMAQGTNQPQHF
CDR3 DNA: TGTGCCAGTAGTATGGCACAGGGGACGAATCAGCCCCAGCATTTT

clone size: .
V gene: TRBV6-5
J gene: TRBJ2-5
D gene: TRBD2
CDR3 protein: CASSYATSGGRETQYF
CDR3 DNA: TGTGCCAGCAGTTATGCCACTAGCGGGGGGAGGGAGACCCAGTACTTC

clone size: once
V gene: TRBV11-3
J gene: TRBJ2-2
D gene: TRBD1
CDR3 protein: CASSSRQGRDTGELFF
CDR3 DNA: TGTGCCAGCAGCTCGCGACAGGGTAGGGACACCGGGGAGCTGTTTTTT

clone size: .
V gene: TRBV11-3
J gene: TRBJ2-3
D gene: .
CDR3 protein: CASSSLGGVTDTQYF
CDR3 DNA: TGTGCCAGCAGCTCCCTGGGGGGAGTTACAGATACGCAGTATTTT

clone size: .
V gene: TRBV27
J gene: TRBJ1-2
D gene: .
CDR3 protein: CASSDGKGPRDGYTF
CDR3 DNA: TGTGCCAGCAGTGACGGGAAGGGCCCGCGGGATGGCTACACCTTC

clone size: .
V gene: TRBV7-3
J gene: TRBJ1-1
D gene: TRBD1
CDR3 protein: CASSPGTGEYEAFF
CDR3 DNA: TGTGCCAGCAGCCCCGGGACAGGGGAATATGAAGCTTTCTTT

clone size: once
V gene: TRBV6-4
J gene: TRBJ1-3
D gene: .
CDR3 protein: CATSLNTIYF
CDR3 DNA: TGTGCCACCTCTTTGAACACCATATATTTT

clone size: once
V gene: TRBV2
J gene: TRBJ1-5
D gene: .
CDR3 protein: CASNLGNQPQHF
CDR3 DNA: TGTGCCAGCAACTTGGGCAATCAGCCCCAGCATTTT

clone size: .
V gene: TRBV7-9
J gene: TRBJ2-3
D gene: .
CDR3 protein: CASSLGGMQGTTDTQYF
CDR3 DNA: TGTGCCAGCAGCTTAGGCGGTATGCAGGGAACCACAGATACGCAGTATTTT

clone size: few
V gene: TRBV27
J gene: TRBJ2-7
D gene: .
CDR3 protein: CASSSDAGVRDEQYF
CDR3 DNA: TGTGCCAGCAGTTCAGACGCCGGGGTAAGGGACGAGCAGTACTTC

clone size: .
V gene: TRBV9
J gene: TRBJ1-2
D gene: TRBD1
CDR3 protein: CASSPHTNDRDGYTF
CDR3 DNA: TGTGCCAGCAGCCCTCACACTAATGACAGGGATGGCTACACCTTC

clone size: .
V gene: TRBV7-3
J gene: TRBJ1-1
D gene: .
CDR3 protein: CASSFTGNTEAFF
CDR3 DNA: TGTGCCAGCAGCTTTACAGGGAACACTGAAGCTTTCTTT

clone size: few
V gene: TRBV7-9
J gene: TRBJ1-2
D gene: .
CDR3 protein: CASSLGQEGGYGYTF
CDR3 DNA: TGTGCCAGCAGCTTAGGCCAAGAGGGCGGGTATGGCTACACCTTC

clone size: few
V gene: TRBV19
J gene: TRBJ2-7
D gene: .
CDR3 protein: CASSIGTFYEQYF
CDR3 DNA: TGTGCCAGTAGTATTGGGACTTTCTACGAGCAGTACTTC

clone size: .
V gene: TRBV7-2
J gene: TRBJ2-2
D gene: .
CDR3 protein: CASSLAHTGELFF
CDR3 DNA: TGTGCCAGCAGCTTAGCCCACACCGGGGAGCTGTTTTTT

clone size: .
V gene: TRBV5-6
J gene: TRBJ1-2
D gene: .
CDR3 protein: CASSPLGGLTGSGNYGYTF
CDR3 DNA: TGTGCCAGCAGCCCATTGGGGGGATTAACGGGGTCGGGTAACTATGGCTACACCTTC

clone size: few
V gene: TRBV9
J gene: TRBJ2-7
D gene: TRBD2
CDR3 protein: CASSERQGLAGSGEQYF
CDR3 DNA: TGTGCCAGCAGCGAACGTCAAGGACTAGCGGGATCAGGGGAGCAGTACTTC

clone size: .
V gene: TRBV6-6
J gene: TRBJ2-5
D gene: .
CDR3 protein: CASSYGLQETQYF
CDR3 DNA: TGTGCCAGCAGTTACGGGTTGCAAGAGACCCAGTACTTC

clone size: .
V gene: TRBV4-3
J gene: TRBJ2-7
D gene: TRBD1
CDR3 protein: CASSLDRTGYSYEQYF
CDR3 DNA: TGCGCCAGCAGCCTCGACAGGACAGGTTATTCCTACGAGCAGTACTTC

clone size: .
V gene: TRBV5-4
J gene: TRBJ2-5
D gene: .
CDR3 protein: CASSSDGPQETQYF
CDR3 DNA: TGTGCCAGCAGCTCGGACGGACCACAAGAGACCCAGTACTTC

clone size: .
V gene: TRBV27
J gene: TRBJ2-3
D gene: .
CDR3 protein: CASSSHGDDTQYF
CDR3 DNA: TGTGCCAGCAGTTCTCACGGGGACGATACGCAGTATTTT

clone size: .
V gene: TRBV19
J gene: TRBJ2-1
D gene: TRBD1
CDR3 protein: CASTTTGGENEQFF
CDR3 DNA: TGTGCCAGTACTACGACAGGGGGCGAGAATGAGCAGTTCTTC

clone size: .
V gene: TRBV2
J gene: TRBJ2-7
D gene: TRBD2
CDR3 protein: CASSGSGRGYEQYF
CDR3 DNA: TGTGCCAGCAGTGGGAGCGGGAGAGGCTACGAGCAGTACTTC

clone size: .
V gene: TRBV14
J gene: TRBJ1-5
D gene: .
CDR3 protein: CASSQDSNQPQHF
CDR3 DNA: TGTGCCAGCAGCCAAGATTCCAATCAGCCCCAGCATTTT

clone size: .
V gene: TRBV19
J gene: TRBJ1-1
D gene: .
CDR3 protein: CASGLTGSKEAFF
CDR3 DNA: TGTGCCAGTGGACTCACAGGGTCGAAAGAAGCTTTCTTT

clone size: .
V gene: TRBV28
J gene: TRBJ2-7
D gene: .
CDR3 protein: CATSSYEQYF
CDR3 DNA: TGTGCCACCAGTTCTTACGAGCAGTACTTC

clone size: .
V gene: TRBV28
J gene: TRBJ1-4
D gene: TRBD1
CDR3 protein: CASSPGQGTNEKLFF
CDR3 DNA: TGTGCCAGCAGTCCTGGACAGGGCACTAATGAAAAACTGTTTTTT

clone size: once
V gene: TRBV4-3
J gene: TRBJ2-7
D gene: TRBD1
CDR3 protein: CASSHGTGSSYEQYF
CDR3 DNA: TGCGCCAGCAGCCACGGGACAGGGTCCTCCTACGAGCAGTACTTC